Sequencing of this T cell receptor (beta chain) was carried out in a study of T cell repertoires in cytomegalovirus infection. As for this clonotype: Its matching antigen is unknown.

The CDR3 runs to 16 residues. The V gene lost 1 base and the J gene lost 1 base, with 13 bases spanning the gap. Germline loops: CDR1 LGHNA, CDR2 YNFKEQ. TCRdb called the reads again in MiXCR, with one record for every CDR3 protein. Here the sample spans 550,000 to 700,000 distinct CDR3 sequences, 40% being singletons. The rearrangement joins TRBV4-2 to TRBJ2-5; maybe TRBD2 (6 bases). This sequence was found in a human donor in good health (CMV status not recorded). Some clones in this sample may be carry-over from other donors' samples. Material: cultured PBMCs, obtained from culture after CMV antigen stimulation. The CDR3 is CASSQGPAGSQETQYF. The CDR3 region has the DNA TGTGCCAGCAGCCAAGGGCCAGCGGGTTCCCAAGAGACCCAGTACTTC.